This entry lists 9 T cell receptor beta chains sequenced from one sample in a study of T cell repertoires in cytomegalovirus infection. These receptors have no identified antigens. TCRdb reprocessed the reads via MiXCR and lists one record per CDR3 protein. The sample contains about 900,000 distinct CDR3 sequences, roughly 31% of which appear only once. Material: cultured CD8+ T cells from PBMCs, obtained from culture after CMV antigen stimulation. The receptors shown here come from a human donor in good health (CMV status not recorded). Some clones in this sample may be carry-over from other donors' samples.

This chain links TRBV27 with TRBJ1-2, with D possibly matching TRBD1 (6 bases). The germline gives CDR1 MNHEY, CDR2 SMNVEV (reference sequence). The V end was cut by 1 base, the J end by 8 bases, with 17 bases between. The CDR3 spans 15 residues. This CDR3 reads CASSLLRTEPYGYTF. The CDR3 DNA reads TGTGCCAGCAGTTTATTAAGGACAGAACCATACGGCTACACCTTC.

This clonotype was found many times. The chain employs TRBV19 and TRBJ2-1; D might be TRBD2 (5 bases). Germline V CDR1 and CDR2: LNHDA, SQIVND (reference sequence). The CDR3 is 12 residues long. The ends were cut back, 2 bases at V and 8 bases at J, with 7 bases in the middle. The CDR3 nucleotides are TGTGCCAGTAGTATATCCGGGGATGAGCAGTTCTTC. Protein sequence: CASSISGDEQFF.

This clonotype has just one count. A read error may be the cause here, since a much bigger clone is one base away. The chain is built from TRBV7-6 and TRBJ1-1, with D tentatively TRBD1 (6 bases). V shed 5 bases and J shed 6 bases, with 10 bases lying between them. Germline CDR1 and CDR2: SGHVS and FNYEAQ. The length of the CDR3 is 12 residues. The chain's CDR3 is CASSPNRAEAFF. In DNA, the CDR3 is TGTGCCAGCAGCCCCAACAGGGCTGAAGCTTTCTTT. The full variable domain, its missing parts supplied by reference TRBV7-6 and TRBJ1-1, is GAGVSQSPRYKVTKRGQDVALRCDPISGHVSLYWYRQALGQGPEFLTYFNYEAQQDKSGLPNDRFSAERPEGSISTLTIQRTEQRDSAMYRCASSPNRAEAFFGQGTRLTVV.

Turning to this clonotype: One end of the junction does not line up with germline, which may come from a read error. The chain is built from TRBV7-6 and TRBJ2-4; 9 bases agree with TRBD1. CDR1 is SGHVS, CDR2 FNYEAQ, per germline. The CDR3 sequence is 17 residues long. The CDR3 protein is CVSSLNNRGPAKNIQYF. Written as DNA, the CDR3 is TGTGTCAGCAGCTTAAATAACAGGGGGCCAGCCAAAAACATTCAGTACTTC.

The chain combines TRBV7-6 with TRBJ2-1, with 7 positions matching TRBD1. This CDR3 is built from 15 residues. In germline, CDR1 is SGHVS, CDR2 FNYEAQ. V lost 3 bases, J lost 7 bases, and 9 bases stayed unmatched. The CDR3 is CASSFRQGEGNEQFF. The CDR3 DNA reads as TGTGCCAGCAGCTTTCGACAGGGAGAAGGAAATGAGCAGTTCTTC.

This clonotype has just a few counts. The chain joins TRBV29-1 to TRBJ1-5, with D possibly matching TRBD1 (6 bases). Germline V gene data show CDR1 as SQVTM and CDR2 as ANQGSEA. The CDR3 has 12 amino acids. V was pared by 6 bases and J by 6 bases, with 12 bases between. In nucleotides, the CDR3 is TGCAGCGTAATACAGGGTGGTCAGCCCCAGCATTTT. This encodes CSVIQGGQPQHF.

The chain uses TRBV12-3 or TRBV12-4 and TRBJ2-3, with D possibly matching TRBD1 (5 bases). The V end lost 6 bases, the J end lost 5 bases, and 18 bases lay between the germline ends. The CDR3 consists of 15 residues. The CDR3, as DNA: TGTGCCAGCAGGATCAGCACAGGTCGCTTAGATACGCAGTATTTT. Its protein is CASRISTGRLDTQYF.

At least ten counts were recorded for this clonotype. The chain combines TRBV6-5 with TRBJ2-7, with 9 nucleotides matching TRBD1. Germline trimming cut 2 bases from V and 0 bases from J; bases unmatched to any gene: 8. This CDR3 is 17 amino acids long. CDR1 MNHEY and CDR2 SVGAGI come from the germline V gene. CDR3: CASSYLPGQGSSYEQYV. CDR3 coding DNA: TGTGCCAGCAGTTACCTCCCCGGACAGGGGAGCTCCTACGAGCAGTACGTC.

The chain employs TRBV7-6 and TRBJ2-3, with 10 bases matching TRBD2. V gave up 6 bases and J gave up 2 bases; unmatched junction bases: 8. Germline loops: CDR1 SGHVS, CDR2 FNYEAQ. The length of the CDR3 is 16 residues. The CDR3 nucleotides are TGTGCCAGCAGGGGACTAGCGAGGGCCAACACAGATACGCAGTATTTT. This encodes CASRGLARANTDTQYF.